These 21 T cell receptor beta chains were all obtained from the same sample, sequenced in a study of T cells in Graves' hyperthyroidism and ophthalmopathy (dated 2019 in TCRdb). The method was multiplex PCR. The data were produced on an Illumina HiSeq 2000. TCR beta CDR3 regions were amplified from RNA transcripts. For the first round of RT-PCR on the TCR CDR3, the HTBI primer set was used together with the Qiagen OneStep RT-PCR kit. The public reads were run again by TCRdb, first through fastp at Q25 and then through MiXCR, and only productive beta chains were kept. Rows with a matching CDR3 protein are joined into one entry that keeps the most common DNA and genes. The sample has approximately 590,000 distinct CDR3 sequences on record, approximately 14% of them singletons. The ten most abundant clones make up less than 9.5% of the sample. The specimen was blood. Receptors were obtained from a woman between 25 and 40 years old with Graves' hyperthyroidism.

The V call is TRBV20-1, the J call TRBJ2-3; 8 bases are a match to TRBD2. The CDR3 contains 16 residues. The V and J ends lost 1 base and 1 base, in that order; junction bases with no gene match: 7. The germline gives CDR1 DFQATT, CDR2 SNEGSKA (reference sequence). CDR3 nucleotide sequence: TGCAGTGCTAGAGCGGGAGGGACAACGGGCACAGATACGCAGTATTTT. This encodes CSARAGGTTGTDTQYF.

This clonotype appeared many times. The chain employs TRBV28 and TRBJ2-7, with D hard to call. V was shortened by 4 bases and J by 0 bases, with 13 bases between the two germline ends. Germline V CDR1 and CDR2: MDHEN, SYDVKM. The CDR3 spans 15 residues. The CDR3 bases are TGTGCCAGCAGTTCCTCTCGGCAGATCTCCTACGAGCAGTACTTC. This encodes CASSSSRQISYEQYF.

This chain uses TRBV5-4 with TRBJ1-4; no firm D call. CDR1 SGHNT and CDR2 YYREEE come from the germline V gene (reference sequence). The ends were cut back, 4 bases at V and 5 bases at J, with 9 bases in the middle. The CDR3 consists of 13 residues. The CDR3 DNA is TGTGCCAGCAGCATCCCCCCGAATGAAAAACTGTTTTTT. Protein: CASSIPPNEKLFF.

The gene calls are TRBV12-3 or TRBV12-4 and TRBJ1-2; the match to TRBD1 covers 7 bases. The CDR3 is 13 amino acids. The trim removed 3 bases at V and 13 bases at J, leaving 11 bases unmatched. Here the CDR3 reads CASSFRRTGASTF. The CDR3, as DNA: TGTGCCAGCAGTTTTCGGCGAACAGGGGCCTCCACCTTC.

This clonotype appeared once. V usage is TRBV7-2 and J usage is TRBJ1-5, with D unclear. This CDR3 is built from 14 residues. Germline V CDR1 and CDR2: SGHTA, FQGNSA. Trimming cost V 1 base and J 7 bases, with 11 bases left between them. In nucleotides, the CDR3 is TGTGCCAGCAGCTTAGACCCCACGCTACAGCCCCAGCATTTT. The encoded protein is CASSLDPTLQPQHF.

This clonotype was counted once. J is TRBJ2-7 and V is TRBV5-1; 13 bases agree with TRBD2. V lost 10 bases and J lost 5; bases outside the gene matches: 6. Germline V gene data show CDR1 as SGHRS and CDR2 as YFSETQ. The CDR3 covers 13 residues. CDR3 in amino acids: CAAGLAGVHEQYF. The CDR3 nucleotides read TGCGCCGCAGGACTAGCGGGAGTACACGAGCAGTACTTC.

In nucleotides, the CDR3 is TGTGCCAGCAGTTTTTTGGCCCGGACTAGCGGGAGGGTCAATGAGCAGTTCTTC. As protein: CASSFLARTSGRVNEQFF. The chain is built from TRBV28 and TRBJ2-1; 15 bases are a match to TRBD2. CDR3 length equals 18 residues. Trimming took 3 bases from V and 6 from J; bases not matched to a gene: 9. Germline V gene sequence: CDR1 MDHEN, CDR2 SYDVKM.

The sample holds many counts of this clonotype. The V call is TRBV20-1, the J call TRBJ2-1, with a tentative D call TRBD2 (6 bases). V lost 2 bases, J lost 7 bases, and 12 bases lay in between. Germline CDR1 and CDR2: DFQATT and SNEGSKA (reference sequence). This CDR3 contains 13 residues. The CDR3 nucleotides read TGCAGTGCTAGACTAGCGTGGGGTAATGAGCAGTTCTTC. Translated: CSARLAWGNEQFF.

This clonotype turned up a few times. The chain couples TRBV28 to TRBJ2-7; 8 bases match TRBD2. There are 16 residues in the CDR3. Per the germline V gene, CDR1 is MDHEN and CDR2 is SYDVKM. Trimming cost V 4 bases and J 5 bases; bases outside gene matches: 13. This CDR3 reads CASSSASGGALNEQYF. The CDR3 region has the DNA TGTGCCAGCAGTTCCGCGTCGGGGGGGGCTCTGAACGAGCAGTACTTC.

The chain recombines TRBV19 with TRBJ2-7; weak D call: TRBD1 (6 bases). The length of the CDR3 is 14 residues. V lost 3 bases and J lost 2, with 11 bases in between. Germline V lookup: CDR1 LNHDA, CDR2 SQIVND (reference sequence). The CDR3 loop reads CASSMGSGAYEQYF. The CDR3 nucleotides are TGTGCCAGTAGTATGGGCTCAGGGGCCTACGAGCAGTACTTC.

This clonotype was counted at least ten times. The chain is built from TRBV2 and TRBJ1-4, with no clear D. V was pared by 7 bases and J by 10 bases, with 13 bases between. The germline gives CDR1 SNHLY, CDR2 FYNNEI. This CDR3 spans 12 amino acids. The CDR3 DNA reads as TGTGCCAGCAACTACCCAGGAGTAAAACTGTTTTTT. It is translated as CASNYPGVKLFF.

CDR3 in DNA: TGTGCCAGCAGTCTGACAGGGGCGGATTCACCCCTCCACTTT. Translated, it gives CASSLTGADSPLHF. V usage is TRBV27 and J usage is TRBJ1-6; 8 bases are a match to TRBD1. Germline CDR1 is MNHEY and CDR2 is SMNVEV (reference sequence). Germline trimming cut 5 bases from V and 8 bases from J; bases unmatched to any gene: 5. This CDR3 has 14 residues.

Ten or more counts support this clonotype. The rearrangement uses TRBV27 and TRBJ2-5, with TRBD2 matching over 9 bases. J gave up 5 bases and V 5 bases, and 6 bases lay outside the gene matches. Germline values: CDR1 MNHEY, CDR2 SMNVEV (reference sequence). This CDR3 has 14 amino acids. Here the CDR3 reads CASSPGTSLETQYF. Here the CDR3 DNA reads TGTGCCAGCAGTCCGGGGACTAGCCTTGAGACCCAGTACTTC.

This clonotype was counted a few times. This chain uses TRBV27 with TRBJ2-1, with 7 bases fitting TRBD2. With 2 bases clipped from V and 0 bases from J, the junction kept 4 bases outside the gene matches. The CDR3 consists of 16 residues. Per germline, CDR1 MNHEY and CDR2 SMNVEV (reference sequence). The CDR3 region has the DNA TGTGCCAGCAGTTTAAAAGCGGGGAGCTCCTACAATGAGCAGTTCTTC. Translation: CASSLKAGSSYNEQFF.

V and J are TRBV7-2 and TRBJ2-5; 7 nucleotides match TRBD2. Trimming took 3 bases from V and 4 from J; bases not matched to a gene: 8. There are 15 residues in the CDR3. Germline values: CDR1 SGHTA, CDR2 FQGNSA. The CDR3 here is CASSFPRERGETQYF. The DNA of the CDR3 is TGTGCCAGCAGCTTCCCGCGGGAGAGGGGAGAGACCCAGTACTTC. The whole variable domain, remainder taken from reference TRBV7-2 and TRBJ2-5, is GAGVSQSPSNKVTEKGKDVELRCDPISGHTALYWYRQSLGQGLEFLIYFQGNSAPDKSGLPSDRFSAERTGGSVSTLTIQRTQQEDSAVYLCASSFPRERGETQYFGPGTRLLVL.

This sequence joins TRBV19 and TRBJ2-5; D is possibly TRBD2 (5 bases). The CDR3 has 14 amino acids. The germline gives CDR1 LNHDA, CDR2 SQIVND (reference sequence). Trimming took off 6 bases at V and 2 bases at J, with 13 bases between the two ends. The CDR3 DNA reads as TGTGCCAGTAGGGAGCGGAACTCTCAAGAGACCCAGTACTTC. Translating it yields CASRERNSQETQYF.

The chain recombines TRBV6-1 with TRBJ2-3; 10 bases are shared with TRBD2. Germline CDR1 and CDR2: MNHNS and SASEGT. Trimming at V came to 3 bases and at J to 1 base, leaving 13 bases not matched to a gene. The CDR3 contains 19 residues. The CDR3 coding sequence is TGTGCCAGCAGTGAGCGGAGGGGTGCTAGCGGGAGTCGCACAGATACGCAGTATTTT. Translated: CASSERRGASGSRTDTQYF.

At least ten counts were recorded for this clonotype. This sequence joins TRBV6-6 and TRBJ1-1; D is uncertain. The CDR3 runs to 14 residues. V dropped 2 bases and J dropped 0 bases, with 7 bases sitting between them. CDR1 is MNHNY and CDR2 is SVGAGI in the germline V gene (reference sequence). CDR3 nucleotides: TGTGCCAGCAGTTACCAACAGATGAACACTGAAGCTTTCTTT. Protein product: CASSYQQMNTEAFF.

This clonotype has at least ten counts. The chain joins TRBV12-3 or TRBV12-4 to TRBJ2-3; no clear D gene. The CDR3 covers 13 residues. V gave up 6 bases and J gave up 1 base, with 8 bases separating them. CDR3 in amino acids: CASRESGTDTQYF. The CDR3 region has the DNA TGTGCCAGCAGGGAGAGCGGCACAGATACGCAGTATTTT.

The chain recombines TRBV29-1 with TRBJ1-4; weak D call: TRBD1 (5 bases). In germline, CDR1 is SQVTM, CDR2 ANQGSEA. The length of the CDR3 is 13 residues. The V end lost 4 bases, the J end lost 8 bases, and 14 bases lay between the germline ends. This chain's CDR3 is CSVARNSGEKLFF. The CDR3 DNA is TGCAGCGTTGCCCGGAACTCAGGGGAAAAACTGTTTTTT.

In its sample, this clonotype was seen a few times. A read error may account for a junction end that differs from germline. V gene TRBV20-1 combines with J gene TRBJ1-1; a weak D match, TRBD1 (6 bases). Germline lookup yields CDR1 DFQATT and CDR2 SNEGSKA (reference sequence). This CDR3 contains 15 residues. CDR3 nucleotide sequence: TGCAGTACTAGGGTGCCCGATACAGGGAGTTCTGAAGCTTTCTTT. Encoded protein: CSTRVPDTGSSEAFF.